The 4 T cell receptor beta chains listed next were all sequenced from one sample in a study of neurological immune-mediated disorders. Time point given: longitudinal time-point 1 (baseline). From the 5' RACE reads, TCRdb called clonotypes with MiXCR, one entry per CDR3 protein. Found here are tens of thousands of distinct CDR3 sequences, 10% of them singletons; the top ten hold roughly a tenth. Sequences were obtained from PBMCs. Receptor source: a man aged 25-45 years in good health.

This clonotype appeared many times. This chain connects TRBV5-1 to TRBJ2-1, with D perhaps assigned TRBD1 or TRBD2 (6 bases each). CDR3 length: 14 amino acids. The V gene lost 0 bases and the J gene lost 7 bases, with 11 bases spanning the gap. Per germline, CDR1 SGHRS and CDR2 YFSETQ. DNA for the CDR3: TGCGCCAGCAGCTTGGAGGGGGGCGGTAATGAGCAGTTCTTC. Encoded protein: CASSLEGGGNEQFF.

This clonotype was recorded at least ten times. This rearrangement joins TRBV2 to TRBJ2-7; unclear D gene. The V gene's germline CDR1 is SNHLY and CDR2 FYNNEI. The CDR3 sequence is 11 residues long. The V end lost 2 bases, the J end lost 4 bases, and 3 bases lay between the germline ends. CDR3 sequence: CASSEIYEQYF. In nucleotides, the CDR3 is TGTGCCAGCAGTGAAATATACGAGCAGTACTTC.

This chain connects TRBV5-1 to TRBJ2-1, with a weak D call TRBD2 (5 bases). Germline lookup yields CDR1 SGHRS and CDR2 YFSETQ. V dropped 1 base and J dropped 0 bases, with 11 bases sitting between them. The CDR3 is 16 amino acids. The CDR3 spells CASSLIVASSYNEQFF. Written as DNA, the CDR3 is TGCGCCAGCAGCTTGATTGTAGCGAGCTCCTACAATGAGCAGTTCTTC.

This clonotype was observed a few times. The rearrangement uses TRBV7-2 and TRBJ2-3, with a weak D call TRBD2 (6 bases). Per germline, CDR1 SGHTA and CDR2 FQGNSA. Trimming shortened V by 6 bases and J by 5 bases, and 21 bases separated the two germline ends. The CDR3 has 16 residues. The DNA for the CDR3 is TGTGCCAGCAGAGGGTCTGGTCAGGGAGGCGGAGATACGCAGTATTTT. It encodes CASRGSGQGGGDTQYF. Variable domain in full (rest from reference TRBV7-2 and TRBJ2-3): GAGVSQSPSNKVTEKGKDVELRCDPISGHTALYWYRQSLGQGLEFLIYFQGNSAPDKSGLPSDRFSAERTGGSVSTLTIQRTQQEDSAVYLCASRGSGQGGGDTQYFGPGTRLTVL.